This TCR beta chain was sequenced during a study of blood T cells in healthy people across ages. Germline V gene lookup returns CDR1 SNHLY and CDR2 FYNNEI. CDR3 size: 16 residues. The ends were cut back, 4 bases at V and 7 bases at J, with 17 bases in the middle. Then a second PCR, running roughly 7 to 11 cycles, was carried out with a sample-barcoded 5' primer and a J-beta primer mix. TCRdb called the 5' RACE reads again in MiXCR, with one record for every CDR3 protein. The data hold 950,000 to 1,200,000 distinct CDR3 sequences, with 35% to 40% observed a single time. The rearrangement uses TRBV2 and TRBJ1-6; no firm D call. This clonotype originated in a young man in good health. The sequenced sample was blood. CDR3 DNA: TGTGCCAGCAGTGCTCATGGGATGTTGGCAAATTCACCCCTCCACTTT. Residues: CASSAHGMLANSPLHF.